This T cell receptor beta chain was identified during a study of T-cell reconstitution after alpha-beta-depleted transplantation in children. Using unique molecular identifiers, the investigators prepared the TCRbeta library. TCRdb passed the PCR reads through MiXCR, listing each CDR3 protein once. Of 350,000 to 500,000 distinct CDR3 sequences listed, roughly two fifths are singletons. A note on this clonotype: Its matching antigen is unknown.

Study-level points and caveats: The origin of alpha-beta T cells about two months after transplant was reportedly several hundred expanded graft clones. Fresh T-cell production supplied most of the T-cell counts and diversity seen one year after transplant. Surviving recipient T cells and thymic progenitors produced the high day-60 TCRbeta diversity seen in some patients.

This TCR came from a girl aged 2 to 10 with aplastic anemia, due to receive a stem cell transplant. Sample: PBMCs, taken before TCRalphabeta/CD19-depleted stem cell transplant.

Written as DNA, the CDR3 is TGCGCCAGCAGCCCGGGACAGATTAACTATGGCTACACCTTC. It is translated as CASSPGQINYGYTF. The chain joins TRBV5-1 to TRBJ1-2; 7 nucleotides align to TRBD1. The V gene end was trimmed by 4 bases and the J gene end by 1 base; junction bases not matched to a gene: 4. Germline lookup yields CDR1 SGHRS and CDR2 YFSETQ. The CDR3 contains 14 residues.